A selection of T cell receptor beta chains follows, all from one sample in a study of shared clonotypes between healthy human individuals. The data were produced by immunoSEQ multiplex PCR, yet TCRdb's version contains in-frame clones alone and is incomplete. The sample has fewer than 350,000 clones, roughly 84% seen once. The sequenced sample was memory CD8+ T cells sorted from blood. Receptors originate from a man younger than 35 in good health. The conserved cysteine and the conserved F or W are not part of the CDR3 here. D genes are given only for firm matches.

d_gene	v_gene	j_gene	CDR3aa
TRBD1	TRBV6-5	TRBJ1-3	ASSSDRGDTIY
NA	TRBV27	TRBJ2-5	ASSPGDTWTETQY
TRBD1	TRBV13	TRBJ2-5	ASSPETGIQETQY
NA	TRBV11-2	TRBJ2-7	ASSLVPGVYEQY
TRBD1	TRBV4-1	TRBJ2-1	ASRYGQGIYNEQF
NA	TRBV11-2	TRBJ2-1	ASSLQGSYNEQF
NA	TRBV4-1	TRBJ2-7	ASSQERGYEQY
NA	TRBV7-9	TRBJ2-7	ASSSGDGVRGDEQY
TRBD1	TRBV9	TRBJ2-7	ASSAQGQGDEQY
NA	TRBV5-1	TRBJ1-1	ASSLAAQGPTEAF
NA	TRBV1	TRBJ1-5	TSSYFGHLSNQPQH
NA	TRBV6-4	TRBJ1-6	ASSVVGERHSPLH
TRBD1	TRBV6-1	TRBJ1-2	ASSDHQGAYGYT
TRBD1	TRBV27	TRBJ1-5	ASGQGRFITGSNQPQH
NA	TRBV27	TRBJ2-3	ASRLDAKSTDTQY
TRBD1	TRBV7-7	TRBJ2-1	ASSLGPGTGSNEQF
NA	TRBV2	TRBJ1-3	ASREGFSGNTIY
NA	TRBV10-1	TRBJ1-1	ASSESRGTEAF
NA	TRBV13	TRBJ1-3	ASSREGSGNTIY
NA	TRBV28	TRBJ2-1	ASSFDLNEQF
NA	TRBV7-7	TRBJ1-3	ASSREAGNTIY
NA	TRBV10-1	TRBJ2-5	ARDKRGGRGTQY
NA	TRBV5-6	TRBJ2-7	ASSFTQGGSFYEQY
NA	TRBV6-5	TRBJ2-7	ASVGMGEQY
NA	TRBV6-6	TRBJ1-2	ASSSHPDSNYGYT
NA	TRBV7-9	TRBJ2-1	ASRRKTGLGYNEQF
TRBD2	TRBV5-1	TRBJ2-3	ASSTGLAGAPDTQY
NA	TRBV19	TRBJ1-6	ASSRAGEDTYNSPLH
TRBD2	TRBV10-2	TRBJ2-3	ASSLRGTSVTDTQY
NA	TRBV7-8	TRBJ2-2	ASSLGQGGTGELF
NA	TRBV6-5	TRBJ2-2	ASSYSGGTGELF
TRBD1	TRBV5-1	TRBJ2-3	ASSYYRGRTDTQY
TRBD2	TRBV5-5	TRBJ2-3	ASSPIGRALDTQY
NA	TRBV15	TRBJ1-4	ASKDATYEKLF
TRBD2	TRBV6-5	TRBJ2-1	ASSFLAGPRNEQF
TRBD1	TRBV19	TRBJ2-2	ASSMPDRDGTGELF
TRBD2	TRBV10-3	TRBJ2-3	ATGTSGPSDTQY
NA	TRBV27	TRBJ2-7	ASRGGPTSYEQY
TRBD1	TRBV6-5	TRBJ1-2	ASSYSGQDGYGYT
NA	TRBV5-1	TRBJ1-1	ASSLEGVNTEAF
TRBD2	TRBV5-1	TRBJ2-2	ASSFRAGPTNTGELF
NA	TRBV4-3	TRBJ2-1	ASSHLGGNEQF
TRBD2	TRBV5-4	TRBJ2-7	ASSFVGGADEQY
TRBD1	TRBV6-1	TRBJ2-7	ASSEGTGAPYEQY
NA	TRBV25-1	TRBJ2-7	ASSQGHEQY
NA	TRBV30	TRBJ1-5	AWSDDNQPQH
NA	TRBV4-2	TRBJ2-2	ASSYGPSEGGELF
TRBD1	TRBV4-1	TRBJ1-4	ASSQAPGQYYEKLF
NA	TRBV9	TRBJ1-1	ASSGGGTEAF